Below are 7 T cell receptor beta chains sequenced from a single sample in a study of OX40 agonist ivuxolimab in advanced cancers. Here immunoSEQ multiplex PCR was the method, and the copy in TCRdb shows in-frame clones only, minus some. The sample includes more than 90,000 clones, about 80% of them seen just once. This specimen was CD4+ or CD8+ T cells sorted from blood, taken in a trial of the OX40 agonist ivuxolimab. The source is an adult with an advanced solid tumor such as melanoma, head and neck, liver or kidney cancer.

J is TRBJ1-1 and V is TRBV5-6, with D uncertain. Looked up from germline, CDR1 is SGHDT and CDR2 is YYEEEE. The CDR3 runs 13 residues. Trimming took off 1 base at V and 0 bases at J, with 4 bases between the two ends. In nucleotides, the CDR3 is TGTGCCAGCAGCTTGACGGTGAACACTGAAGCTTTCTTT. It codes for CASSLTVNTEAFF.

This clone was seen repeatedly, ten times or more. The chain couples TRBV6-5 to TRBJ1-1; unclear D gene. V was pared by 0 bases and J by 1 base, with 12 bases between. Germline assignment: CDR1 MNHEY and CDR2 SVGAGI. The CDR3 has 16 residues. This chain's CDR3 is CASSYSGDGKNTEAFF. CDR3 DNA sequence: TGTGCCAGCAGTTACTCAGGTGACGGGAAGAACACTGAAGCTTTCTTT.

This chain joins TRBV2 and TRBJ1-5, with a possible D match to TRBD1 (5 bases). The germline V gene has CDR1 SNHLY and CDR2 FYNNEI. CDR3 length: 15 amino acids. V dropped 7 bases and J dropped 2 bases, with 15 bases sitting between them. CDR3 loop: CASTRGTLGNQPQHF. Here the CDR3 DNA reads TGTGCCAGCACCCGGGGGACTTTGGGCAATCAGCCCCAGCATTTT.

The gene calls are TRBV14 and TRBJ2-1, with TRBD2 identical over 7 bases. V shed 0 bases and J 1 base; nucleotides not matched to a gene: 6. This CDR3 is built from 17 residues. From germline, CDR1 is SGHDN and CDR2 FVKESK. The CDR3 DNA is TGTGCCAGCAGCCAAGACAAGGGAGGGAATTCCTACAATGAGCAGTTCTTC. This codes for CASSQDKGGNSYNEQFF. Full variable domain (remainder filled in from reference TRBV14 and TRBJ2-1): EAGVTQFPSHSVIEKGQTVTLRCDPISGHDNLYWYRRVMGKEIKFLLHFVKESKQDESGMPNNRFLAERTGGTYSTLKVQPAELEDSGVYFCASSQDKGGNSYNEQFFGPGTRLTVL.

This chain uses TRBV7-2 with TRBJ2-3, with 7 bases matching TRBD1. Losses at the gene ends were 5 bases for V and 6 bases for J; bases not matched to a gene: 8. The CDR3 consists of 14 residues. In germline, CDR1 is SGHTA, CDR2 FQGNSA. The CDR3 DNA sequence: TGTGCCAGCAGCCTTGACAGGGTGCAGGATACGCAGTATTTT. This translates into CASSLDRVQDTQYF. Filled out from reference TRBV7-2 and TRBJ2-3, the complete variable domain reads GAGVSQSPSNKVTEKGKDVELRCDPISGHTALYWYRQSLGQGLEFLIYFQGNSAPDKSGLPSDRFSAERTGGSVSTLTIQRTQQEDSAVYLCASSLDRVQDTQYFGPGTRLTVL.

This chain connects TRBV19 to TRBJ2-1; the D gene is possibly TRBD2 (5 bases). Germline CDR1 is LNHDA and CDR2 is SQIVND (reference sequence). V was cut by 2 bases and J by 8 bases, with 13 bases left in between. The CDR3 has 14 amino acids. This chain's CDR3 is CASSIMEAFDEQFF. Here the CDR3 DNA reads TGTGCCAGTAGTATAATGGAGGCATTCGATGAGCAGTTCTTC.

This chain connects TRBV7-2 to TRBJ2-3; D ambiguous. V lost 1 base to trimming and J lost 2 bases, with 7 bases between them. Germline CDR1 is SGHTA and CDR2 is FQGNSA. This CDR3 has 14 residues. The CDR3 region is CASSLDYPTDTQYF. The DNA for the CDR3 is TGTGCCAGCAGCTTAGACTATCCCACAGATACGCAGTATTTT.